This record covers a single T cell receptor beta chain. This entry is derived from a study of OX40 agonist ivuxolimab in advanced cancers. The protocol was immunoSEQ multiplex PCR, while the TCRdb copy is restricted to in-frame clones and leaves out a portion. The repertoire holds some 49,000 clones, with about 80% as singletons. Germline loops: CDR1 MNHEY, CDR2 SVGAGI. The CDR3 length is 14 residues. V lost 6 bases to trimming and J lost 2 bases; unmatched junction nucleotides: 6. The material sequenced was CD4+ or CD8+ T cells sorted from blood, taken in a trial of the OX40 agonist ivuxolimab. This chain uses TRBV6-5 with TRBJ1-2; 7 bases line up with TRBD1. The sequence derives from an adult with an advanced solid tumor such as melanoma, head and neck, liver or kidney cancer. The DNA of the CDR3 is TGTGCCAGCAGCCTTCGACAGGGAAACTATGGCTACACCTTC. It is translated as CASSLRQGNYGYTF.